A selection of T cell receptor beta chains follows, all from one sample in a study of shared clonotypes between healthy human individuals. The data were produced by immunoSEQ multiplex PCR, yet TCRdb's version contains in-frame clones alone and is incomplete. The sample lists 2 million to 3 million clones; 93% were seen once. Material: naive CD4+ T cells from PBMCs. The origin of the receptors is a man younger than 30 in good health. Some clones in this sample may be carry-over from other donors' samples. Both conserved end residues are part of each CDR3. Fields, in order: CDR3 length, D gene, V gene, clone size, J gene, CDR3 protein, CDR3 DNA. D genes are given only for firm matches. Not every row has a clone size; where given, it reads once, few, many or a size class.

>13|-|TRBV7-3|-|TRBJ2-5
CASSLTSRETQYF
TGTGCCAGCAGCTTAACTAGTCGGGAGACCCAGTACTTC
>14|-|TRBV19|-|TRBJ1-4
CASSISRTNEKLFF
TGTGCCAGTAGTATATCTAGAACTAATGAAAAACTGTTTTTT
>13|-|TRBV15|-|TRBJ2-1
CATGPRRYNEQFF
TGTGCCACCGGCCCTAGACGGTACAATGAGCAGTTCTTC
>20|TRBD2|TRBV27|-|TRBJ2-3
CASSPRGLARASGSTDTQYF
TGTGCCAGCTCGCCTCGTGGGCTGGCCAGGGCTAGCGGTAGCACAGATACGCAGTATTTT
>15|-|TRBV5-1|-|TRBJ2-1
CASSYGGTGYNEQFF
TGCGCCAGCAGCTACGGCGGGACGGGCTACAATGAGCAGTTCTTC
>15|-|TRBV5-5|-|TRBJ2-7
CASSLYEGSSYEQYF
TGTGCCAGCAGTCTTTATGAGGGAAGCTCCTACGAGCAGTACTTC
>17|TRBD2|TRBV5-1|-|TRBJ2-1
CASSLVGGRASYNEQFF
TGCGCCAGCAGCTTGGTAGGCGGGAGGGCCAGTTACAATGAGCAGTTCTTC
>16|TRBD1|TRBV18|once|TRBJ1-2
CASSPSTGGYDYGYTF
TGTGCCAGCTCACCGAGCACAGGGGGTTATGACTATGGCTACACCTTC
>14|TRBD1|TRBV5-1|-|TRBJ2-5
CASRTGAVQETQYF
TGCGCCAGCAGGACAGGGGCGGTACAAGAGACCCAGTACTTC
>16|TRBD1|TRBV6-1|-|TRBJ2-5
CASSEAPRGRRETQYF
TGTGCCAGCAGTGAAGCCCCCAGGGGGCGGCGGGAGACCCAGTACTTC
>13|-|TRBV11-2|-|TRBJ1-1
CASSVTGFTEAFF
TGTGCCAGCAGCGTAACAGGGTTCACTGAAGCTTTCTTT
>12|-|TRBV29-1|-|TRBJ2-7
CSVSSANYEQYF
TGCAGCGTTTCCTCGGCAAACTACGAGCAGTACTTC
>12|-|TRBV15|-|TRBJ2-5
CATKGGWETQYF
TGTGCCACCAAGGGCGGGTGGGAGACCCAGTACTTC
>16|-|TRBV5-1|-|TRBJ1-1
CASSRQGGIGNTEAFF
TGCGCCAGCAGCCGTCAGGGAGGAATTGGAAACACTGAAGCTTTCTTT
>14|-|TRBV30|-|TRBJ1-1
CACSNPALNTEAFF
TGTGCCTGCTCGAATCCCGCGTTGAACACTGAAGCTTTCTTT
>14|-|TRBV4-1|-|TRBJ2-7
CASSQVGETHEQYF
TGCGCCAGCAGCCAGGTCGGGGAGACCCACGAGCAGTACTTC
>13|TRBD1|TRBV19|-|TRBJ1-5
CASSVDRDQPQHF
TGTGCCAGTAGTGTTGACAGGGATCAGCCCCAGCATTTT
>16|-|TRBV4-1|once|TRBJ2-1
CASSQYYSSDYNEQFF
TGCGCCAGCAGCCAATACTACTCCTCCGACTACAATGAGCAGTTCTTC
>13|-|TRBV5-1|-|TRBJ2-5
CASSLGTKETQYF
TGCGCCAGCAGCTTGGGGACAAAAGAGACCCAGTACTTC
>16|-|TRBV2|-|TRBJ2-5
CASSEAGTGGWGTQYF
TGTGCCAGCAGTGAAGCCGGGACCGGGGGATGGGGGACCCAGTACTTC
>13|-|TRBV28|few|TRBJ1-3
CASSLSSGNTIYF
TGTGCCAGCAGCCTCAGCTCTGGAAACACCATATATTTT
>15|TRBD1|TRBV10-3|-|TRBJ2-7
CAISETGDGSYEQYF
TGTGCCATCAGTGAGACAGGGGACGGCTCCTACGAGCAGTACTTC
>14|-|TRBV7-9|few|TRBJ1-1
CASSLVAVRTEAFF
TGTGCCAGCAGCTTAGTGGCGGTTCGAACTGAAGCTTTCTTT
>15|TRBD2|TRBV7-9|-|TRBJ2-5
CASSPMGGKEETQYF
TGTGCCAGCAGCCCGATGGGAGGGAAGGAGGAGACCCAGTACTTC
>13|-|TRBV4-2|once|TRBJ2-7
CASSRALNYEQYF
TGTGCCAGCAGCCGGGCCCTAAACTACGAGCAGTACTTC
>15|-|TRBV5-6|-|TRBJ2-7
CASSPRGAGAYEQYF
TGTGCCAGCAGCCCGCGTGGGGCAGGGGCCTACGAGCAGTACTTC
>17|TRBD1|TRBV19|-|TRBJ1-5
CASSLLGDWQGGQPQHF
TGTGCCAGTAGCCTACTGGGGGACTGGCAGGGGGGCCAGCCCCAGCATTTT
>15|-|TRBV15|once|TRBJ1-1
CATSRAGGGYTEAFF
TGTGCCACCAGCAGAGCTGGGGGGGGGTACACTGAAGCTTTCTTT
>15|TRBD2|TRBV5-1|-|TRBJ2-3
CASSLALAGADTQYF
TGCGCCAGCAGCTTGGCTCTAGCGGGCGCAGATACGCAGTATTTT
>13|-|TRBV6-1|-|TRBJ2-7
CASSEQGSYEQYF
TGTGCCAGCAGTGAACAGGGATCCTACGAGCAGTACTTC
>14|-|TRBV29-1|-|TRBJ2-3
CSVRPWAGADTQYF
TGCAGCGTAAGGCCGTGGGCAGGGGCAGATACGCAGTATTTT
>13|-|TRBV11-2|-|TRBJ1-5
CASSFGPYQPQHF
TGTGCCAGCAGCTTTGGGCCCTATCAGCCCCAGCATTTT
>16|TRBD1|TRBV28|-|TRBJ1-5
CASSSPKTGGNQPQHF
TGTGCCAGCAGTTCGCCAAAAACAGGGGGCAATCAGCCCCAGCATTTT
>15|TRBD1|TRBV30|once|TRBJ2-6
CARGQGPSGANVLTF
TGTGCCAGGGGACAGGGACCCTCTGGGGCCAACGTCCTGACTTTC
>16|TRBD1|TRBV5-1|-|TRBJ2-3
CASSSGGQGATDTQYF
TGCGCCAGCAGCTCCGGGGGACAGGGGGCGACAGATACGCAGTATTTT
>14|-|TRBV7-2|-|TRBJ2-7
CASSLGPPRDEQYF
TGTGCCAGCAGCTTAGGGCCCCCCCGCGACGAGCAGTACTTC
>14|TRBD1|TRBV7-9|-|TRBJ1-4
CASSPRTGNEKLFF
TGTGCCAGCAGCCCCCGGACAGGGAATGAAAAACTGTTTTTT
>13|-|TRBV7-3|-|TRBJ1-2
CASSLAEGYGYTF
TGTGCCAGCAGCTTAGCGGAGGGCTATGGCTACACCTTC
>15|-|TRBV5-1|-|TRBJ1-3
CASSPRGGAGNTIYF
TGCGCCAGCAGCCCCCGGGGAGGGGCTGGAAACACCATATATTTT
>15|TRBD2|TRBV18|-|TRBJ2-7
CASSPGTSGTGEQYF
TGTGCCAGCTCACCAGGAACTAGCGGGACTGGCGAGCAGTACTTC
>16|TRBD1|TRBV4-3|-|TRBJ2-3
CASSQEGRGQADTQYF
TGCGCCAGCAGCCAAGAGGGCAGGGGACAGGCAGATACGCAGTATTTT
>15|TRBD2|TRBV2|-|TRBJ2-1
CASIGGRVTYNEQFF
TGTGCCAGCATTGGCGGGAGGGTTACCTACAATGAGCAGTTCTTC
>15|-|TRBV5-8|-|TRBJ2-7
CASSTGTGEPYEQYF
TGTGCCAGCAGCACGGGGACGGGGGAACCCTACGAGCAGTACTTC
>17|-|TRBV10-2|-|TRBJ2-1
CASSESFREVPYNEQFF
TGCGCCAGCAGTGAGTCGTTTAGGGAGGTTCCGTACAATGAGCAGTTCTTC
>12|-|TRBV21-1|-|TRBJ2-1
CASRSSYNEQFF
TGTGCCAGCAGGAGCTCCTACAATGAGCAGTTCTTC
>14|-|TRBV27|-|TRBJ2-7
CASSPSIKLSEQYF
TGTGCCAGCAGCCCGAGTATTAAGCTTTCCGAGCAGTACTTC
>13|-|TRBV25-1|-|TRBJ2-7
CASRWILSYEQYF
TGTGCCAGCAGGTGGATCCTTTCCTACGAGCAGTACTTC
>13|-|TRBV28|-|TRBJ2-1
CASSQTGGTEQFF
TGTGCCAGCAGTCAGACAGGTGGCACTGAGCAGTTCTTC
>13|TRBD2|TRBV11-2|-|TRBJ2-4
CASRSPGGDIQYF
TGTGCCAGCCGAAGTCCGGGGGGGGACATTCAGTACTTC
>17|TRBD2|TRBV7-9|-|TRBJ2-1
CASSLGLPGLGVREQFF
TGTGCCAGCAGCTTGGGTCTACCGGGACTAGGTGTTCGTGAGCAGTTCTTC
>16|TRBD2|TRBV7-9|-|TRBJ2-6
CASSDREGFGANVLTF
TGTGCCAGCAGTGATAGGGAGGGCTTTGGGGCCAACGTCCTGACTTTC
>15|-|TRBV4-2|-|TRBJ1-1
CASSRAEVRNTEAFF
TGTGCCAGCAGCCGGGCGGAGGTGAGGAACACTGAAGCTTTCTTT